Below are 22 T cell receptor beta chains sequenced from a single sample in a study of cytomegalovirus exposure and HLA in healthy donors (dated by TCRdb to the late 2010s). The library was made by the immunoSEQ multiplex PCR assay. A mixture of 60 forward primers for TCR Vbeta segments and 13 reverse primers for TCR Jbeta segments was used in the multiplex PCR. TCRdb retrieved this table from immuneACCESS and kept in-frame rearrangements only. Not all clones are present; in checked studies, unresolved V genes account for under half, and no reason is known for the remainder. The sample profile shows over 95,000 clones; about 78% of them were found once. In total, the top ten clones hold about 12% of the sample. Sequencing was carried out using PBMCs. These receptors originate from a woman aged 35 to 49 in good health and CMV-seropositive.

This chain joins TRBV2 and TRBJ2-7, with D hard to call. The CDR3 is made up of 11 amino acids. V was trimmed by 6 bases and J by 5 bases, leaving 8 bases between them. Germline V gene data show CDR1 as SNHLY and CDR2 as FYNNEI. The DNA of the CDR3 is TGTGCCAGCAGCGAGTTAGACGAGCAGTACTTC. It translates to CASSELDEQYF.

The rearrangement uses TRBV10-3 and TRBJ1-5; TRBD1 is a possible D gene (5 bases). Germline CDR1 is ENHRY and CDR2 is SYGVKD. Deletions cut 3 bases from V and 8 bases from J, with 8 bases between. The CDR3 runs 12 residues. The CDR3 nucleotides are TGTGCCATCAGTGACAGGGCTGAGCCCCAGCATTTT. Translated: CAISDRAEPQHF.

This chain joins TRBV30 and TRBJ1-2, with D unclear. Germline CDR1 GTSNPN, CDR2 SVGIG (reference sequence). The CDR3 extends over 12 amino acids. Trimming shortened V by 0 bases and J by 7 bases, and 9 bases separated the two germline ends. CDR3 bases: TGTGCCTGGAGTGTAGTTAGTGGTGGCTACACCTTC. This encodes CAWSVVSGGYTF.

This clone was recorded once. This chain joins TRBV2 and TRBJ2-3; D remains ambiguous. Trimming removed 8 bases from V and 5 bases from J, with 17 bases in between. The CDR3 extends over 14 amino acids. Germline loops: CDR1 SNHLY, CDR2 FYNNEI. Here the CDR3 DNA reads TGTGCCAGCGCCTTTAGTAGTGGTGTAGATACGCAGTATTTT. Residues: CASAFSSGVDTQYF.

This clone was found a few times. The rearrangement uses TRBV5-6 and TRBJ1-4; 11 bases align to TRBD1. The CDR3 is made up of 16 amino acids. V lost 4 bases and J lost 4; bases outside the gene matches: 6. CDR1 and CDR2 (germline): SGHDT, YYEEEE. Here the CDR3 DNA reads TGTGCCAGCAGCCCTAGGACAGGGGGCGGTAATGAAAAACTGTTTTTT. This encodes CASSPRTGGGNEKLFF.

There are a few counts of this clone. This chain connects TRBV20-1 to TRBJ1-1; the D gene is possibly TRBD1 (5 bases). This CDR3 has 11 residues. Deletions cut 3 bases from V and 5 bases from J, with 7 bases between. The germline gives CDR1 DFQATT, CDR2 SNEGSKA (reference sequence). The CDR3 here is CSARGGTEAFF. CDR3 nucleotide sequence: TGCAGTGCTAGGGGGGGGACTGAAGCTTTCTTT.

This chain connects TRBV6-1 to TRBJ2-3, with D hard to call. Germline assignment: CDR1 MNHNS and CDR2 SASEGT. V was pared by 2 bases and J by 6 bases, with 6 bases between. This CDR3 has 12 residues. CDR3: CASSESADTQYF. The CDR3 DNA is TGTGCCAGCAGTGAATCAGCGGATACGCAGTATTTT.

The J gene is TRBJ2-1, the V gene TRBV2; no clear D gene. Trimming removed 2 bases from V and 0 bases from J, with 14 bases in between. There are 17 residues in the CDR3. Germline values: CDR1 SNHLY, CDR2 FYNNEI. This CDR3 is CASSENLGPLSYNEQFF. In nucleotides, the CDR3 is TGTGCCAGCAGTGAAAACCTGGGCCCCCTCTCCTACAATGAGCAGTTCTTC.

The chain carries TRBV19 and TRBJ1-2, with TRBD1 as a possible D gene (5 bases). V was pared by 5 bases and J by 2 bases, with 15 bases between. CDR3 length equals 15 residues. In germline, CDR1 is LNHDA, CDR2 SQIVND (reference sequence). The CDR3 nucleotides are TGTGCCAGTAGTGACCAGGGCTTTGGGAACTATGGCTACACCTTC. Translation gives CASSDQGFGNYGYTF.

The rearrangement links TRBV30 to TRBJ2-3; 8 bases agree with TRBD2. V lost 0 bases to trimming and J lost 4 bases; unmatched junction nucleotides: 9. CDR1 is GTSNPN, CDR2 SVGIG, per germline (reference sequence). This CDR3 has 16 residues. The CDR3 nucleotides are TGTGCCTGGAGTGTACGGGGCGGGGGGCCGCCAGATACGCAGTATTTT. Its protein product is CAWSVRGGGPPDTQYF. Variable domain in full (rest from reference TRBV30 and TRBJ2-3): SQTIHQWPATLVQPVGSPLSLECTVEGTSNPNLYWYRQAAGRGLQLLFYSVGIGQISSEVPQNLSASRPQDRQFILSSKKLLLSDSGFYLCAWSVRGGGPPDTQYFGPGTRLTVL.

This chain links TRBV5-1 with TRBJ2-1; 8 nucleotides agree with TRBD2. Germline V gene data show CDR1 as SGHRS and CDR2 as YFSETQ. This CDR3 is 15 amino acids long. V dropped 4 bases and J dropped 10; count of bases not matched to a gene: 13. The CDR3 region has the DNA TGCGCCAGCAGCCTAATGGAACTAGCGGCTGGCGAGCAGTTCTTC. It specifies CASSLMELAAGEQFF.

V usage is TRBV5-1 and J usage is TRBJ1-5, with D perhaps matching TRBD1 (5 bases). Trimming cost V 5 bases and J 1 base, with 13 bases left between them. The CDR3 has 15 residues. Germline V gene sequence: CDR1 SGHRS, CDR2 YFSETQ. CDR3: CASSAVGGSNQPQHF. The CDR3 DNA sequence: TGCGCCAGCAGTGCGGTTGGGGGGAGCAATCAGCCCCAGCATTTT. Using reference TRBV5-1 and TRBJ1-5 for the parts outside the CDR3, the full variable domain is KAGVTQTPRYLIKTRGQQVTLSCSPISGHRSVSWYQQTPGQGLQFLFEYFSETQRNKGNFPGRFSGRQFSNSRSEMNVSTLELGDSALYLCASSAVGGSNQPQHFGDGTRLSIL.

V usage is TRBV4-1 and J usage is TRBJ2-2, with 8 positions matching TRBD1. Germline values: CDR1 MGHRA, CDR2 YSYEKL. J was trimmed by 1 base and V by 3 bases; bases with no gene match: 4. The CDR3 length is 16 residues. For the CDR3, the DNA is TGCGCCAGCAGCCATGATGGACAGGGGAACACCGGGGAGCTGTTTTTT. Protein sequence: CASSHDGQGNTGELFF.

The rearrangement joins TRBV6-5 to TRBJ2-3; 10 bases agree with TRBD1. V gave up 6 bases and J gave up 3 bases; unmatched junction bases: 6. The CDR3 is made up of 15 amino acids. Germline CDR1 MNHEY, CDR2 SVGAGI. The CDR3 DNA reads TGTGCCAGCAGCGACCGGGACAGGGGAACAGATACGCAGTATTTT. This translates into CASSDRDRGTDTQYF.

This clone has more than one count but fewer than ten. The chain carries TRBV6-1 and TRBJ2-7; TRBD1 agrees at 7 bases. V gave up 4 bases and J gave up 9 bases; unmatched junction bases: 12. The CDR3 runs to 14 residues. The germline V gene has CDR1 MNHNS and CDR2 SASEGT. The CDR3 DNA sequence: TGTGCCAGCAGTGTACGCCGGGACAGTCTCGGGCAGTACTTC. It specifies CASSVRRDSLGQYF.

This clone was seen just once. The rearrangement joins TRBV5-1 to TRBJ2-7; D possibly corresponds to TRBD2 (5 bases). V lost 7 bases to trimming and J lost 7 bases, with 18 bases between them. CDR1 is SGHRS, CDR2 YFSETQ, per germline. The CDR3 has 13 residues. The CDR3 protein is CASHKDQTGEQYF. CDR3 DNA: TGCGCCAGCCACAAGGACCAGACGGGGGAGCAGTACTTC. Full variable domain (remainder filled in from reference TRBV5-1 and TRBJ2-7): KAGVTQTPRYLIKTRGQQVTLSCSPISGHRSVSWYQQTPGQGLQFLFEYFSETQRNKGNFPGRFSGRQFSNSRSEMNVSTLELGDSALYLCASHKDQTGEQYFGPGTRLTVT.

V is TRBV5-4 and J is TRBJ1-1, with D perhaps TRBD1 (6 bases). The V and J ends lost 0 bases and 1 base respectively, with 16 bases between them. Germline V gene data show CDR1 as SGHNT and CDR2 as YYREEE (reference sequence). CDR3 length: 17 residues. This CDR3 is CASSLGGLGQRNTEAFF. The CDR3 region has the DNA TGTGCCAGCAGCTTGGGTGGTCTAGGACAGAGGAACACTGAAGCTTTCTTT.

The chain recombines TRBV5-4 with TRBJ1-2, with D possibly matching TRBD1 (6 bases). V was cut by 0 bases and J by 8 bases, with 17 bases left in between. The CDR3 contains 15 residues. Germline-derived CDR1 and CDR2 are SGHNT and YYREEE (reference sequence). CDR3 DNA: TGTGCCAGCAGCTTGGCGAGCGGGGGGCAGAAGGGCTACACCTTC. The encoded protein is CASSLASGGQKGYTF.

This chain uses TRBV4-1 with TRBJ1-2, with a tentative D call TRBD1 (6 bases). With 0 bases removed from V and 8 bases from J, the gap between germline ends came to 10 bases. The CDR3 has 13 residues. Germline CDR1 MGHRA, CDR2 YSYEKL. The CDR3 protein is CASSQDKGEGYTF. CDR3 DNA sequence: TGCGCCAGCAGCCAAGATAAGGGGGAGGGCTACACCTTC.

There are a few counts of this clone. The chain has TRBV1 and TRBJ1-3; TRBD1, the table's D call, lacks a check against the DNA. TRBV1 represents a pseudogene. This CDR3 is 14 amino acids long. DNA of the CDR3: TGCACCAGCAGCCAAGCAGGGCGAGGAAACACCATATATTTT. Translating gives CTSSQAGRGNTIYF.

The CDR3 reads CASRSLAGGSYEQYF. CDR3 in DNA: TGTGCCAGCAGGTCTCTAGCGGGGGGTTCCTACGAGCAGTACTTC. The chain carries TRBV6-5 and TRBJ2-7; 11 positions match TRBD2. CDR1 and CDR2 from the germline V gene are MNHEY and SVGAGI. After removal of 6 bases from V and 1 base from J, the junction contained 5 bases not matched to a gene. This CDR3 comprises 15 residues.

The V gene is TRBV5-1, the J gene TRBJ2-7; 9 bases are a match to TRBD2. The CDR3 length is 13 residues. The germline V gene has CDR1 SGHRS and CDR2 YFSETQ. After removal of 5 bases from V and 1 base from J, the junction contained 1 base not matched to a gene. The CDR3 protein is CASRAGGSYEQYF. CDR3 coding DNA: TGCGCCAGCAGAGCGGGGGGTTCCTACGAGCAGTACTTC.